This T cell receptor (beta chain) emerged from a study of T cell responses to AZD1222 COVID-19 vaccine. J lost 4 bases, V lost 5 bases, and 4 bases had no gene match. Per the germline V gene, CDR1 is LNHDA and CDR2 is SQIVND (reference sequence). This CDR3 contains 15 residues. A few counts support this clone. Clones were sequenced by immunoSEQ multiplex PCR, and TCRdb holds only the in-frame ones, with some missing. In the table there are 80,000 or so clones, 90% of which are singletons. The rearrangement uses TRBV19 and TRBJ1-5; TRBD1 agrees at 11 bases. The source of this sequence is an adult who received the AZD1222 COVID-19 vaccine. The specimen comprised peripheral blood, sampled 28 days after the second AZD1222 dose. CDR3 sequence reads: CASSSGTGGNQPQHF. The CDR3 nucleotides are TGTGCCAGTAGTTCCGGGACAGGGGGGAATCAGCCCCAGCATTTT.